This TCR beta chain was observed in a study of T cell responses to AZD1222 COVID-19 vaccine. General study findings and limits: Researchers took repertoire samples only after the peak T cell response had come. Clonal diversity was possibly underestimated; the donors were predominantly white British and more often female.

As concerns this clone: Its antigen is unidentified.

The V end was cut by 1 base, the J end by 5 bases, with 2 bases between. The germline V gene encodes CDR1 SEHNR and CDR2 FQNEAQ (reference sequence). The CDR3 runs to 11 residues. Using immunoSEQ multiplex PCR, the repertoire was profiled, and TCRdb retains in-frame clones only, with some absent. The sample lists 120,000 or so clones, approximately 82% occurring once. Sequencing was performed on peripheral blood, taken 28 days after the second AZD1222 dose. This TCR was sampled from an adult who received the AZD1222 COVID-19 vaccine. The chain recombines TRBV7-9 with TRBJ1-2; unclear D gene. This CDR3 is CASSLDYGYTF. As DNA, the CDR3 is TGTGCCAGCAGCTTAGATTATGGCTACACCTTC.